One and the same sample provided the 19 T cell receptor beta chains below, sequenced in a study of T cell responses to AZD1222 COVID-19 vaccine. The method was immunoSEQ multiplex PCR; TCRdb's version includes in-frame clones alone and lacks a portion of them. There are around 160,000 clones in the sample; around 88% occur only once, and about 15% lies in the top ten. The material sequenced was peripheral blood, taken on day 0 of AZD1222 vaccination. These receptors came from an adult in good health.

The chain links TRBV11-2 to TRBJ1-2; no firm D call. The CDR3 extends over 14 amino acids. Germline assignment: CDR1 SGHAT and CDR2 FQNNGV. V was shortened by 3 bases and J by 7 bases, with 15 bases between the two germline ends. The CDR3: CASSLYYGLVGYTF. The CDR3 region has the DNA TGTGCCAGCAGCTTGTATTATGGGTTAGTTGGCTACACCTTC.

This chain joins TRBV2 and TRBJ2-2, with D possibly TRBD1 on 5 matching bases. CDR1 SNHLY and CDR2 FYNNEI come from the germline V gene. The CDR3 is 15 residues long. V lost 6 bases and J lost 0, with 11 bases in between. CDR3: CASRQDPTNTGELFF. The CDR3 DNA reads as TGTGCCAGCAGACAGGACCCAACGAACACCGGGGAGCTGTTTTTT. Complete variable domain (other parts from reference TRBV2 and TRBJ2-2): EPEVTQTPSHQVTQMGQEVILRCVPISNHLYFYWYRQILGQKVEFLVSFYNNEISEKSEIFDDQFSVERPDGSNFTLKIRSTKLEDSAMYFCASRQDPTNTGELFFGEGSRLTVL.

The chain has TRBV18 and TRBJ1-1; tentative D call: TRBD1 (5 bases). Trimming cost V 6 bases and J 2 bases, with 16 bases left between them. This CDR3 is built from 15 residues. Germline V gene data show CDR1 as KGHSH and CDR2 as LQKENI. The CDR3 nucleotides are TGTGCCAGCTCCAGGGCGGATGCTCTTAACACTGAAGCTTTCTTT. Protein product: CASSRADALNTEAFF.

The chain employs TRBV20-1 and TRBJ1-2, with no clear D. Germline CDR1 DFQATT, CDR2 SNEGSKA (reference sequence). The CDR3 extends over 10 amino acids. Between the trimmed V and J ends, which lost 4 bases and 2 bases, there was a span of 2 bases. CDR3 sequence reads: CSATNYGYTF. The DNA of the CDR3 is TGCAGTGCTACCAACTATGGCTACACCTTC.

The chain carries TRBV6-5 and TRBJ1-1; D not resolved. Germline CDR1 is MNHEY and CDR2 is SVGAGI. V gave up 0 bases and J gave up 6 bases, with 8 bases separating them. The CDR3 extends over 13 amino acids. The CDR3 DNA reads TGTGCCAGCAGTTACTCCCGGCGCGCTGAAGCTTTCTTT. The encoded protein is CASSYSRRAEAFF.

This clone was seen many times. The rearrangement uses TRBV6-4 and TRBJ2-6; no firm D call. The V end lost 0 bases, the J end lost 0 bases, and 3 bases lay between the germline ends. The CDR3 loop spans 15 amino acids. The germline V gene has CDR1 MRHNA and CDR2 SNTAGT. CDR3 residues: CASSDSNSGANVLTF. Here the CDR3 DNA reads TGTGCCAGCAGTGACTCAAACTCTGGGGCCAACGTCCTGACTTTC.

CDR3 in DNA: TGTGCCAGCAGCCCAGACAGAGTAAACACCGGGGAGCTGTTTTTT. The encoded protein is CASSPDRVNTGELFF. V is TRBV7-2 and J is TRBJ2-2; maybe TRBD1 (5 bases). The V gene's germline CDR1 is SGHTA and CDR2 FQGNSA. The V end was cut by 5 bases, the J end by 2 bases, with 12 bases between. The CDR3 runs 15 residues. The full variable domain, in which reference TRBV7-2 and TRBJ2-2 provide the parts outside the CDR3, is GAGVSQSPSNKVTEKGKDVELRCDPISGHTALYWYRQSLGQGLEFLIYFQGNSAPDKSGLPSDRFSAERTGGSVSTLTIQRTQQEDSAVYLCASSPDRVNTGELFFGEGSRLTVL.

This clone was seen only once. V and J are TRBV2 and TRBJ1-5, with D perhaps matching TRBD1 (5 bases). The germline gives CDR1 SNHLY, CDR2 FYNNEI. The CDR3 covers 14 residues. V lost 7 bases and J 3 bases, leaving 13 bases between the germline ends. For the CDR3, the DNA is TGTGCCAGCACTCCTCAGGGAACCAATCAGCCCCAGCATTTT. Its protein is CASTPQGTNQPQHF.

This sequence joins TRBV7-2 and TRBJ2-7; maybe TRBD2 (6 bases). CDR3 length: 13 residues. The V gene lost 5 bases and the J gene lost 2 bases, with 10 bases spanning the gap. The germline CDR1 and CDR2 sequences are SGHTA and FQGNSA. The CDR3 loop reads CASSREVTYEQYF. The CDR3, as DNA: TGTGCCAGCAGCAGGGAGGTAACCTACGAGCAGTACTTC.

This sequence joins TRBV5-1 and TRBJ2-7; the D is unclear. Looked up from germline, CDR1 is SGHRS and CDR2 is YFSETQ. The CDR3 covers 14 residues. V was trimmed by 1 base and J by 0 bases, leaving 8 bases between them. The CDR3 protein is CASSLLGFSYEQYF. The CDR3 nucleotides are TGCGCCAGCAGCTTGCTGGGATTCTCCTACGAGCAGTACTTC.

The chain employs TRBV5-1 and TRBJ2-2; TRBD1 or TRBD2 may be the D gene (5 bases each). V lost 1 base and J 1 base, leaving 14 bases between the germline ends. The CDR3 sequence is 17 residues long. From germline, CDR1 is SGHRS and CDR2 YFSETQ. As DNA, the CDR3 is TGCGCCAGCAGCTTGTCCCCGATTGGGGGGAACACCGGGGAGCTGTTTTTT. This sequence encodes CASSLSPIGGNTGELFF.

The V and J genes are TRBV25-1 and TRBJ1-2; perhaps TRBD1 as D (5 bases). This CDR3 contains 12 residues. CDR1 MGHDK and CDR2 SYGVNS come from the germline V gene. V gave up 3 bases and J gave up 9 bases, with 11 bases separating them. Here the CDR3 reads CASSETGGRYTF. CDR3 nucleotides: TGTGCCAGCAGTGAGACGGGGGGTCGCTACACCTTC.

The rearrangement joins TRBV29-1 to TRBJ1-1, with D perhaps matching TRBD1 (6 bases). This CDR3 comprises 11 residues. Germline lookup yields CDR1 SQVTM and CDR2 ANQGSEA. The germline V and J ends were trimmed by 7 bases and 8 bases, with 14 bases remaining between them. The CDR3 nucleotides read TGCAGCGCCGCCGACAGGTTCGAAGCTTTCTTT. Translation: CSAADRFEAFF.

The rearrangement links TRBV5-4 to TRBJ2-7, with TRBD1 identical over 9 bases. With 4 bases clipped from V and 0 bases from J, the junction kept 5 bases outside the gene matches. The germline gives CDR1 SGHNT, CDR2 YYREEE (reference sequence). The CDR3 is 15 residues long. The CDR3: CASSVGQGPSYEQYF. The DNA for the CDR3 is TGTGCCAGCAGCGTAGGACAGGGGCCCTCCTACGAGCAGTACTTC.

The chain has TRBV19 and TRBJ2-3; 8 bases fit TRBD1. There are 16 residues in the CDR3. Germline CDR1 and CDR2: LNHDA and SQIVND (reference sequence). V shed 5 bases and J 1 base; nucleotides not matched to a gene: 8. The CDR3 loop reads CASSLRQGLGTDTQYF. The CDR3 DNA sequence: TGTGCCAGTAGTCTCCGACAGGGGCTGGGCACAGATACGCAGTATTTT.

This chain joins TRBV6-5 and TRBJ2-4; 10 bases line up with TRBD2. The V gene's germline CDR1 is MNHEY and CDR2 SVGAGI. The CDR3 spans 15 residues. With 4 bases clipped from V and 4 bases from J, the junction kept 4 bases outside the gene matches. The CDR3 DNA reads as TGTGCCAGCAGTTCTGAGCGGGGGGGAAAAAACATTCAGTACTTC. This codes for CASSSERGGKNIQYF.

The rearrangement uses TRBV19 and TRBJ1-1; 7 nucleotides align to TRBD1. Germline V CDR1 and CDR2: LNHDA, SQIVND (reference sequence). This CDR3 is built from 15 residues. Trimming cost V 3 bases and J 1 base; bases outside gene matches: 5. The CDR3 DNA reads as TGTGCCAGTAGTATGAGTCACAGGGGGAACACTGAAGCTTTCTTT. It yields the protein CASSMSHRGNTEAFF.

The genes are TRBV15 and TRBJ2-1, with 7 bases lining up with TRBD2. The CDR3 spans 16 residues. CDR1 and CDR2 from the germline V gene are LNHNV and YYDKDF (reference sequence). V was clipped by 3 bases and J by 8 bases; unmatched bases: 13. The CDR3 bases are TGTGCCACCAGCAGGGGGGGGGACCGTCTCCCCTATGAGCAGTTCTTC. It translates to CATSRGGDRLPYEQFF.

This clone has a single count. J is TRBJ2-3 and V is TRBV18; a possible D gene is TRBD1 (5 bases). CDR1 and CDR2 from the germline V gene are KGHSH and LQKENI. The ends were cut back, 1 base at V and 1 base at J, with 12 bases in the middle. This CDR3 region has 16 residues. The CDR3 here is CASSPLRQGGTDTQYF. The DNA for the CDR3 is TGTGCCAGCTCACCACTCCGACAAGGGGGCACAGATACGCAGTATTTT.